What follows describes a single TCR beta chain. Its antigen remains unknown. The sample is drawn from a study of glioma-infiltrating T cells after dendritic cell vaccination. Looking at the study overall: Autologous tumor lysate-pulsed dendritic cell vaccination was given between the early 2000s and the early 2010s.

CDR1 and CDR2 (germline): SGHVS, FQNEAQ. This CDR3 is 13 amino acids long. Trimming left V 7 bases short and J 5 bases short, with 14 bases between. Produced via immunoSEQ multiplex PCR; TCRdb's table is partial and in-frame only. This sample has around 72,000 clones, with roughly 79% found just once. Findings of the study overall: Higher pretreatment TIL content predicted longer progression-free time and survival. Only a small number of patients had complete blood and tumor samples.

V and J are TRBV7-8 and TRBJ2-5; D perhaps matches TRBD1 (6 bases). The sequencing here drew on blood, taken before dendritic cell vaccination. The origin of this receptor is a human donor with glioblastoma. The CDR3 region is CASNRDPPETQYF. Written as DNA, the CDR3 is TGTGCCAGCAACAGGGACCCTCCTGAGACCCAGTACTTC. Variable domain in full (rest from reference TRBV7-8 and TRBJ2-5): GAGVSQSPRYKVAKRGQDVALRCDPISGHVSLFWYQQALGQGPEFLTYFQNEAQLDKSGLPSDRFFAERPEGSVSTLKIQRTQQEDSAVYLCASNRDPPETQYFGPGTRLLVL.